Below, 5 T cell receptor beta chains from the same sample are listed, as sequenced in a study of post-analysis software for immune sequencing data. Findings and limits, study-wide: There were five or six TRBV segments more frequent in patients than controls, and TRBV5-6, TRBV5-1 and TRBV20-1 were among them.

Antigens for these TCRs are unknown. cDNA libraries of TCR beta carried unique molecular identifiers. TCRdb redid the calling of the PCR reads with MiXCR, one entry per CDR3 protein. The sample holds more than 450,000 distinct CDR3 sequences, less than 40% seen once. Source material: blood. These receptors originate from a girl aged 2-17 years with multiple sclerosis.

This clonotype has ten or more counts. The CDR3 loop is CASSQRQAKNIQYF. CDR3 bases: TGCGCCAGCAGCCAGAGACAGGCCAAAAACATTCAGTACTTC. V gene TRBV4-1 combines with J gene TRBJ2-4, with a weak D call TRBD1 (5 bases). The germline V gene has CDR1 MGHRA and CDR2 YSYEKL. V shed 3 bases and J shed 1 base, with 7 bases lying between them. There are 14 residues in the CDR3.

In its sample, this clonotype was seen a few times. This chain links TRBV9 with TRBJ2-5; 10 bases match TRBD1. J lost 3 bases, V lost 2 bases, and 7 bases had no gene match. The CDR3 is 16 residues long. Germline values: CDR1 SGDLS, CDR2 YYNGEE. DNA for the CDR3: TGTGCCAGCAGCGTCGACAGGGGGCGCGAAGAAGAGACCCAGTACTTC. It yields the protein CASSVDRGREEETQYF.

The chain recombines TRBV12-3 or TRBV12-4 with TRBJ1-2, with TRBD1 identical over 12 bases. CDR3 length: 15 amino acids. J lost 8 bases, V lost 6 bases, and 10 bases had no gene match. CDR3 DNA: TGTGCCAGCAGGCTTACCGGGACAGGGGGCGCCGGCTACACCTTC. It translates to CASRLTGTGGAGYTF.

The chain employs TRBV5-4 and TRBJ1-1; D gene uncertain. With 4 bases removed from V and 0 bases from J, the gap between germline ends came to 7 bases. This CDR3 region has 13 residues. Germline assignment: CDR1 SGHNT and CDR2 YYREEE (reference sequence). CDR3 amino acids: CASSPRVNTEAFF. The CDR3 DNA is TGTGCCAGCAGCCCTCGCGTGAACACTGAAGCTTTCTTT.

A few counts support this clonotype. The V and J genes are TRBV3-1 and TRBJ1-6, with D unresolved. CDR3 size: 14 residues. The germline gives CDR1 LGHDT, CDR2 YNNKEL (reference sequence). Trimming cost V 0 bases and J 9 bases, with 9 bases left between them. DNA of the CDR3: TGTGCCAGCAGCCAAGATCGTAAGAGTTCACCCCTCCACTTT. Protein product: CASSQDRKSSPLHF.